These 32 T cell receptor beta chains were all obtained from the same sample, sequenced in a study of T cells after yellow fever vaccination. From the 5' RACE reads, TCRdb called clonotypes with MiXCR, one entry per CDR3 protein. The data hold roughly 240,000 distinct CDR3 sequences, with around 6.7% observed a single time. Sequenced here: CD4+ T cells sorted from PBMCs, sampled on the day of the yellow fever booster vaccination. The source of these receptors is a man under 40 who received the YFV17D yellow fever vaccine.

This clonotype was counted only a few times. This chain links TRBV6-2 or TRBV6-3 with TRBJ1-5; D is undetermined. The CDR3 loop spans 15 amino acids. Trimming pared 8 bases from V and 0 bases from J, leaving 14 bases between. Germline lookup yields CDR1 MNHEY and CDR2 SVGEGT. The CDR3 bases are TGTGCCAGCTTTCCAGCCAGCAATAGCAATCAGCCCCAGCATTTT. Its protein is CASFPASNSNQPQHF.

This sequence joins TRBV12-5 and TRBJ2-3; 7 bases match TRBD2. CDR3 length: 15 residues. V was clipped by 5 bases and J by 5 bases; unmatched bases: 10. CDR1 LGHNT and CDR2 FRNRAP come from the germline V gene. Written as DNA, the CDR3 is TGTGCTAGTGGTCGGGGGGACTTGGACGGAGATACGCAGTATTTT. Residues: CASGRGDLDGDTQYF.

DNA of the CDR3: TGTGCCACCAGCAGAGATCGCACTGAAGCTTTCTTT. This codes for CATSRDRTEAFF. This chain joins TRBV15 and TRBJ1-1; D unclear. V lost 0 bases and J 4 bases, leaving 3 bases between the germline ends. The germline V gene has CDR1 LNHNV and CDR2 YYDKDF (reference sequence). This CDR3 has 12 residues. Drawing the rest from reference TRBV15 and TRBJ1-1, the complete variable domain is DAMVIQNPRYQVTQFGKPVTLSCSQTLNHNVMYWYQQKSSQAPKLLFHYYDKDFNNEADTPDNFQSRRPNTSFCFLDIRSPGLGDTAMYLCATSRDRTEAFFGQGTRLTVV.

This clonotype was picked up a small number of times. The chain couples TRBV20-1 to TRBJ2-1; no reliable D call. Trimming shortened V by 0 bases and J by 9 bases, and 6 bases separated the two germline ends. The length of the CDR3 is 11 residues. Germline assignment: CDR1 DFQATT and CDR2 SNEGSKA (reference sequence). The CDR3 loop is CSARDQVEQFF. DNA for the CDR3: TGCAGTGCTAGAGATCAGGTTGAGCAGTTCTTC.

The gene calls are TRBV12-3 or TRBV12-4 and TRBJ2-7, with D hard to call. V lost 5 bases, J lost 5 bases, and 13 bases lay in between. The CDR3 spans 13 residues. Written as DNA, the CDR3 is TGTGCCAGCAGTACCGATCGTCCCCACGAGCAGTACTTC. Translation: CASSTDRPHEQYF.

This clonotype was seen many times. The rearrangement uses TRBV7-9 and TRBJ2-5; D call uncertain. The V gene lost 3 bases and the J gene lost 4 bases, with 12 bases spanning the gap. Germline CDR1 and CDR2: SEHNR and FQNEAQ (reference sequence). This CDR3 spans 14 amino acids. The CDR3 protein is CASSLVSGPETQYF. The DNA of the CDR3 is TGTGCCAGCAGCTTGGTATCCGGGCCAGAGACCCAGTACTTC.

This clonotype was found a few times. The chain has TRBV5-1 and TRBJ1-2, with TRBD1 matching 10 bases. With V trimmed by 3 bases and J by 1 base, 9 bases remained unmatched. The CDR3 sequence is 17 residues long. Germline CDR1 and CDR2: SGHRS and YFSETQ. The CDR3 region has the DNA TGCGCCAGCAGCTCGACAGGGGGCAGCGCTTTTAACTATGGCTACACCTTC. As protein: CASSSTGGSAFNYGYTF.

This clonotype was detected many times. The junction differs from germline at one of its ends, possibly a read error. This chain links TRBV5-1 with TRBJ2-7, with D perhaps matching TRBD1 (5 bases). The germline V gene encodes CDR1 SGHRS and CDR2 YFSETQ. CDR3 length equals 14 residues. The CDR3: CASGFTGMAYEQYF. The DNA of the CDR3 is TGCGCCAGCGGCTTTACAGGTATGGCCTACGAGCAGTACTTC.

This clonotype turned up a few times. This chain connects TRBV6-5 to TRBJ2-5; D is perhaps TRBD1 (6 bases). The V end was cut by 1 base, the J end by 0 bases, with 9 bases between. Germline V lookup: CDR1 MNHEY, CDR2 SVGAGI. The CDR3 length is 15 residues. The CDR3 region is CASSYYTGNQETQYF. Written as DNA, the CDR3 is TGTGCCAGCAGTTACTACACAGGGAACCAAGAGACCCAGTACTTC.

There are many counts of this clonotype. The chain carries TRBV7-9 and TRBJ2-7; 9 bases map to TRBD1. With 4 bases clipped from V and 3 bases from J, the junction kept 7 bases outside the gene matches. The germline V gene has CDR1 SEHNR and CDR2 FQNEAQ (reference sequence). The CDR3 is 15 residues long. The DNA of the CDR3 is TGTGCCAGCAGCTCCCCCGGACAGGGGAACTACGAGCAGTACTTC. It yields the protein CASSSPGQGNYEQYF.

The V call is TRBV18, the J call TRBJ2-7; 15 bases are a match to TRBD2. This CDR3 spans 16 amino acids. After removal of 6 bases from V and 3 bases from J, the junction contained 6 bases not matched to a gene. Looked up from germline, CDR1 is KGHSH and CDR2 is LQKENI. The CDR3 sequence is CASSLRTSGGDYEQYF. The DNA of the CDR3 is TGTGCCAGCTCCCTCCGGACTAGCGGGGGGGACTACGAGCAGTACTTC.

This clonotype was counted between two and nine times. V is TRBV20-1 and J is TRBJ2-7; unclear D gene. The CDR3 length is 14 residues. V dropped 2 bases and J dropped 3 bases, with 14 bases sitting between them. The germline gives CDR1 DFQATT, CDR2 SNEGSKA (reference sequence). The CDR3 loop reads CSARSSDRLYEQYF. DNA of the CDR3: TGCAGTGCTAGATCGTCAGATCGTCTCTACGAGCAGTACTTC.

This clonotype was counted a few times. V and J are TRBV20-1 and TRBJ1-5, with 9 nucleotides matching TRBD1. Germline V gene data show CDR1 as DFQATT and CDR2 as SNEGSKA (reference sequence). This CDR3 has 13 amino acids. With 6 bases clipped from V and 6 bases from J, the junction kept 6 bases outside the gene matches. The CDR3 coding sequence is TGCAGTGCCAGAAGGGACAGGGTTCAGCCCCAGCATTTT. It encodes CSARRDRVQPQHF.

This clonotype appeared many times. This sequence joins TRBV24-1 and TRBJ2-4; unclear D gene. This CDR3 is 15 amino acids long. Germline V gene lookup returns CDR1 KGHDR and CDR2 SFDVKD. Trimming stripped 4 bases from V and 0 bases from J, with 9 bases between. The CDR3 reads CATSEGGLAKNIQYF. The CDR3 DNA reads TGTGCCACCAGTGAAGGTGGTCTAGCCAAAAACATTCAGTACTTC.

This clonotype occurred many times. The chain links TRBV6-2 or TRBV6-3 to TRBJ2-7, with 7 bases that match TRBD1. The CDR3 sequence is 14 residues long. Looked up from germline, CDR1 is MNHEY and CDR2 is SVGEGT. Losses at the gene ends were 5 bases for V and 2 bases for J; bases not matched to a gene: 6. The CDR3 loop is CASSPTGSTYEQYF. As DNA, the CDR3 is TGTGCCAGCAGTCCGACAGGGTCTACCTACGAGCAGTACTTC.

Many counts were recorded for this clonotype. The chain links TRBV29-1 to TRBJ2-6; 12 nucleotides agree with TRBD1. V trimming: 3 bases; J trimming: 3 bases; junction bases outside the gene matches: 3. This CDR3 is built from 16 residues. CDR1 and CDR2 from the germline V gene are SQVTM and ANQGSEA. In DNA form, the CDR3 reads TGCAGCGTTGAGGGACAGGGGGCAGTTGGGGCCAACGTCCTGACTTTC. Translated, it gives CSVEGQGAVGANVLTF.

V and J are TRBV14 and TRBJ1-2, with D maybe TRBD1 (6 bases). The CDR3 runs to 13 residues. Germline CDR1 and CDR2: SGHDN and FVKESK. Trimming took off 2 bases at V and 8 bases at J, with 12 bases between the two ends. CDR3 protein: CASSQPTGGGYTF. CDR3 nucleotide sequence: TGTGCCAGCAGCCAACCGACAGGAGGCGGCTACACCTTC.

The chain recombines TRBV10-3 with TRBJ2-2, with 10 bases fitting TRBD2. The CDR3 is 16 residues long. With V trimmed by 7 bases and J by 1 base, 6 bases remained unmatched. Germline V CDR1 and CDR2: ENHRY, SYGVKD. The CDR3 coding sequence is TGTGCCATCAAGCCGCAGCGGGAGGGGAACACCGGGGAGCTGTTTTTT. Its translation: CAIKPQREGNTGELFF.

This clonotype was detected ten times or more. The chain links TRBV12-3 or TRBV12-4 to TRBJ2-4; D is perhaps TRBD1 or TRBD2 (5 bases each). The CDR3 length is 15 residues. Trimming shortened V by 1 base and J by 2 bases, and 9 bases separated the two germline ends. The CDR3, as DNA: TGTGCCAGCAGTTTAGATGGGGGAACCAAAAACATTCAGTACTTC. Its translation is CASSLDGGTKNIQYF.

This clonotype showed up many times. V is TRBV3-1 and J is TRBJ1-1, with no clear D. Germline V CDR1 and CDR2: LGHDT, YNNKEL (reference sequence). The V end lost 1 base, the J end lost 6 bases, and 6 bases lay between the germline ends. The CDR3 loop spans 12 amino acids. As DNA, the CDR3 is TGTGCCAGCAGCCAAGGGTTTTCTGAAGCTTTCTTT. Protein product: CASSQGFSEAFF.

The rearrangement links TRBV30 to TRBJ2-7; D is uncertain. V lost 1 base and J lost 0, with 7 bases in between. The CDR3 extends over 13 amino acids. Germline lookup yields CDR1 GTSNPN and CDR2 SVGIG (reference sequence). CDR3 coding DNA: TGTGCCTGGAGTGCGCGGAACTCCTACGAGCAGTACTTC. It specifies CAWSARNSYEQYF. The full variable domain, completed using reference TRBV30 and TRBJ2-7, is SQTIHQWPATLVQPVGSPLSLECTVEGTSNPNLYWYRQAAGRGLQLLFYSVGIGQISSEVPQNLSASRPQDRQFILSSKKLLLSDSGFYLCAWSARNSYEQYFGPGTRLTVT.

At least ten counts were recorded for this clonotype. The V and J genes are TRBV3-1 and TRBJ2-5, with 9 nucleotides matching TRBD2. Germline V gene lookup returns CDR1 LGHDT and CDR2 YNNKEL (reference sequence). J lost 5 bases, V lost 4 bases, and 5 bases had no gene match. CDR3 length: 14 residues. The CDR3 sequence is CASSPGTSSETQYF. The CDR3 DNA reads as TGTGCCAGCAGCCCCGGGACTAGCAGTGAGACCCAGTACTTC.

The rearrangement links TRBV15 to TRBJ1-1, with D perhaps matching TRBD1 (5 bases). This CDR3 contains 15 residues. Per germline, CDR1 LNHNV and CDR2 YYDKDF (reference sequence). Trimming pared 1 base from V and 6 bases from J, leaving 15 bases between. For the CDR3, the DNA is TGTGCCACCAGCAGAGCGCCGGGATCGGGGCCTGAAGCTTTCTTT. It is translated as CATSRAPGSGPEAFF.

The gene calls are TRBV5-6 and TRBJ2-7; D gene unclear. Per germline, CDR1 SGHDT and CDR2 YYEEEE. The length of the CDR3 is 12 residues. With 3 bases removed from V and 7 bases from J, the gap between germline ends came to 11 bases. The CDR3 here is CASSSSQLEQYF. The DNA for the CDR3 is TGTGCCAGCAGCTCGAGCCAGTTGGAGCAGTACTTC.

This clonotype was counted ten times or more. The chain uses TRBV20-1 and TRBJ1-6, with D hard to call. The CDR3 is made up of 16 amino acids. The V gene lost 0 bases and the J gene lost 8 bases, with 17 bases spanning the gap. Germline assignment: CDR1 DFQATT and CDR2 SNEGSKA (reference sequence). CDR3 in amino acids: CSARDFIRGADSPLHF. DNA for the CDR3: TGCAGTGCTAGAGATTTCATTCGGGGTGCGGATTCACCCCTCCACTTT.

The sample holds many counts of this clonotype. The chain uses TRBV6-5 and TRBJ2-1, with 10 nucleotides matching TRBD2. After removal of 6 bases from V and 6 bases from J, the junction contained 5 bases not matched to a gene. CDR3 length: 14 residues. Germline-derived CDR1 and CDR2 are MNHEY and SVGAGI. As DNA, the CDR3 is TGTGCCAGCAGCCCCGGACTAGCGGTCAATGAGCAGTTCTTC. The encoded protein is CASSPGLAVNEQFF.

This clonotype has only a few counts. CDR3 DNA sequence: TGTGCCAGCAGCTTAAACGGGTACACAGATACGCAGTATTTT. It specifies CASSLNGYTDTQYF. The gene calls are TRBV7-2 and TRBJ2-3; D remains unclear. Germline CDR1 SGHTA, CDR2 FQGNSA. The CDR3 is 14 residues long. Trimming stripped 2 bases from V and 2 bases from J, with 8 bases between.

This chain joins TRBV20-1 and TRBJ1-2; possibly TRBD1 for D (6 bases). CDR3 size: 12 residues. The germline V gene has CDR1 DFQATT and CDR2 SNEGSKA (reference sequence). Trimming removed 5 bases at V and 5 bases at J, with 12 bases between. CDR3 sequence (DNA): TGCAGTGCTGCCGGGACAACGTATGGCTACACCTTC. Protein sequence: CSAAGTTYGYTF.

This clonotype occurred many times. J is TRBJ2-1 and V is TRBV29-1; D is perhaps TRBD2 (6 bases). The length of the CDR3 is 14 residues. Germline lookup yields CDR1 SQVTM and CDR2 ANQGSEA. The V and J ends lost 5 bases and 5 bases respectively, with 16 bases between them. As DNA, the CDR3 is TGCAGCGTTACCCCGGGACTCCACGACAATGAGCAGTTCTTC. Its translation is CSVTPGLHDNEQFF.

This clonotype was detected only a few times. The gene calls are TRBV5-1 and TRBJ2-7; 7 bases match TRBD2. CDR1 is SGHRS, CDR2 YFSETQ, per germline. CDR3 length: 16 amino acids. V shed 0 bases and J 0 bases; nucleotides not matched to a gene: 6. The CDR3 loop is CASSLAFGLDSYEQYF. DNA for the CDR3: TGCGCCAGCAGCTTGGCCTTCGGACTAGACTCCTACGAGCAGTACTTC.

This chain joins TRBV24-1 and TRBJ2-1; 8 nucleotides match TRBD1. Germline V CDR1 and CDR2: KGHDR, SFDVKD. The CDR3 sequence is 15 residues long. Trimming took 4 bases from V and 4 from J; bases not matched to a gene: 5. DNA of the CDR3: TGTGCCACCAGTGACCCGGGACAGGATTACAATGAGCAGTTCTTC. This translates into CATSDPGQDYNEQFF.

This clonotype has a count of ten or more. The chain links TRBV5-1 to TRBJ1-1; tentative D call: TRBD1 (5 bases). CDR3 length equals 14 residues. The germline CDR1 and CDR2 sequences are SGHRS and YFSETQ. V was trimmed by 0 bases and J by 4 bases, leaving 10 bases between them. DNA of the CDR3: TGCGCCAGCAGCTTGGCATGGGGGGGCACTGAAGCTTTCTTT. It translates to CASSLAWGGTEAFF.